The 16 T cell receptor beta chains presented below share a single source sample, sequenced in a study of beta chain features in type 1 diabetes. Expressed TCRB transcripts were sequenced because the isolated RNA had all been reverse transcribed beforehand. Produced via immunoSEQ multiplex PCR; TCRdb's table is partial and in-frame only. The sample carries approximately 470,000 clones, approximately 31% recorded once. Sample: naive CD4+ T cells from blood. The receptors shown here come from a man aged 18 to 29 in good health.

Concerning this clone: The same CDR3 is also encoded by other DNA sequences in this sample. The J gene is TRBJ2-7, the V gene TRBV30; D may correspond to TRBD1 or TRBD2 (5 bases each). The ends were cut back, 0 bases at V and 0 bases at J, with 9 bases in the middle. Germline CDR1 is GTSNPN and CDR2 is SVGIG (reference sequence). The CDR3 loop spans 14 amino acids. The DNA of the CDR3 is TGTGCCTGGAGTGTTGAGGGGAGCTCCTACGAGCAGTACTTC. This sequence encodes CAWSVEGSSYEQYF.

This sequence joins TRBV7-3 and TRBJ2-4, with TRBD2 as a possible D gene (5 bases). The length of the CDR3 is 13 residues. Trimming shortened V by 5 bases and J by 7 bases, and 12 bases separated the two germline ends. Germline V gives CDR1 SGHTA, CDR2 FQGTGA. The CDR3 bases are TGTGCCAGCAGCCCCGGGGATCTCAACATTCAGTACTTC. Its translation is CASSPGDLNIQYF.

This clone was detected only a few times. V gene TRBV7-8 combines with J gene TRBJ2-7; no reliable D call. This CDR3 has 14 amino acids. Looked up from germline, CDR1 is SGHVS and CDR2 is FQNEAQ. V lost 0 bases to trimming and J lost 1 base, with 7 bases between them. The CDR3 is CASSLAWVSYEQYF. In nucleotides, the CDR3 is TGTGCCAGCAGCTTAGCGTGGGTTTCCTACGAGCAGTACTTC.

This clone was observed a handful of times. The genes are TRBV16 and TRBJ2-5; D uncertain. This CDR3 has 14 amino acids. Germline values: CDR1 KGHSY, CDR2 FQNENV. The V gene lost 2 bases and the J gene lost 2 bases, with 9 bases spanning the gap. For the CDR3, the DNA is TGTGCCAGCAGCCAACGGGCAGGTCAAGAGACCCAGTACTTC. It yields the protein CASSQRAGQETQYF.

The rearrangement joins TRBV2 to TRBJ2-6, with D unresolved. The CDR3 has 14 residues. Per germline, CDR1 SNHLY and CDR2 FYNNEI. V was clipped by 5 bases and J by 1 base, with 6 bases between them. The CDR3 DNA reads as TGTGCCAGCAGTAAAGAGTCTGGGGCCAACGTCCTGACTTTC. Its protein is CASSKESGANVLTF.

This clone was observed a few times. Other nucleotide sequences in the sample specify the same CDR3. V is TRBV29-1 and J is TRBJ1-1, with 11 positions matching TRBD1. V shed 7 bases and J 1 base; nucleotides not matched to a gene: 2. The V gene's germline CDR1 is SQVTM and CDR2 ANQGSEA. The CDR3 has 13 amino acids. Written as DNA, the CDR3 is TGCAGCGCTGGGACAGGGGGGAACACTGAAGCTTTCTTT. Residues: CSAGTGGNTEAFF.

The rearrangement uses TRBV25-1 and TRBJ2-7, with TRBD1 matching 7 bases. The CDR3 is made up of 14 amino acids. CDR1 MGHDK and CDR2 SYGVNS come from the germline V gene. The trim removed 2 bases at V and 6 bases at J, leaving 7 bases unmatched. The CDR3 sequence: CASSEAGGTGEQYF. The CDR3 DNA reads TGTGCCAGCAGTGAAGCAGGGGGTACAGGCGAGCAGTACTTC.

This clone was seen more than once but under ten times. V is TRBV30 and J is TRBJ2-7; TRBD1 aligns across 7 bases. The CDR3 is 13 amino acids. CDR1 is GTSNPN, CDR2 SVGIG, per germline (reference sequence). Trimming took 6 bases from V and 8 from J; bases not matched to a gene: 13. DNA for the CDR3: TGTGCCTGCCTTGACAGGGCCCAATTCCAGCAGTACTTC. It translates to CACLDRAQFQQYF.

The chain uses TRBV15 and TRBJ2-1, with D perhaps TRBD2 (6 bases). CDR1 LNHNV and CDR2 YYDKDF come from the germline V gene (reference sequence). V was pared by 1 base and J by 3 bases, with 10 bases between. The CDR3 sequence is 15 residues long. This CDR3 is CATSRGEAYYNEQFF. The CDR3 DNA reads TGTGCCACCAGCAGAGGGGAGGCCTACTACAATGAGCAGTTCTTC.

The rearrangement links TRBV27 to TRBJ2-1; 8 nucleotides align to TRBD2. V shed 3 bases and J 1 base; nucleotides not matched to a gene: 5. CDR3 length: 16 residues. Germline CDR1 reads MNHEY; CDR2 reads SMNVEV (reference sequence). CDR3 nucleotide sequence: TGTGCCAGCAGTTTCGGCGGGAGGACGTCCTACAATGAGCAGTTCTTC. It yields the protein CASSFGGRTSYNEQFF.

The chain has TRBV29-1 and TRBJ1-4; D is unresolved. In germline, CDR1 is SQVTM, CDR2 ANQGSEA. The CDR3 loop spans 13 amino acids. Trimming pared 5 bases from V and 2 bases from J, leaving 9 bases between. DNA for the CDR3: TGCAGCGTTTGGCTGGGGACTAATGAAAAACTGTTTTTT. It translates to CSVWLGTNEKLFF.

In the case of this clone: At the DNA level, this CDR3 is encoded by other sequences in the same sample as well. For the CDR3, the DNA is TGCAGTGCTAGAGTAACCGGGGAGCTGTTTTTT. Translation gives CSARVTGELFF. This chain links TRBV20-1 with TRBJ2-2; D uncertain. Per germline, CDR1 DFQATT and CDR2 SNEGSKA (reference sequence). The CDR3 extends over 11 amino acids. The V end was cut by 1 base, the J end by 5 bases, with 2 bases between.

This chain joins TRBV6-1 and TRBJ2-3; no reliable D call. CDR1 is MNHNS, CDR2 SASEGT, per germline. There are 13 residues in the CDR3. The V and J ends lost 7 bases and 5 bases respectively, with 13 bases between them. CDR3 sequence: CASTLELGDTQYF. Here the CDR3 DNA reads TGTGCCAGCACCCTTGAGCTCGGAGATACGCAGTATTTT.

The genes are TRBV4-2 and TRBJ2-3; TRBD2 aligns across 10 bases. V was clipped by 0 bases and J by 3 bases; unmatched bases: 6. This CDR3 comprises 17 residues. The V gene's germline CDR1 is LGHNA and CDR2 YNFKEQ. CDR3: CASSQDPAGGQTDTQYF. DNA of the CDR3: TGTGCCAGCAGCCAAGATCCAGCGGGAGGGCAGACAGATACGCAGTATTTT.

This clone has a handful of counts. The chain links TRBV30 to TRBJ2-1, with TRBD2 matching 8 bases. Germline CDR1 GTSNPN, CDR2 SVGIG (reference sequence). With 3 bases clipped from V and 12 bases from J, the junction kept 16 bases outside the gene matches. This CDR3 contains 15 residues. The CDR3 nucleotides read TGTGCCTGGAGCCCCGGGTTAGCGGGACTCGATGGGCAGTTCTTC. This encodes CAWSPGLAGLDGQFF. Based on the CDR3 plus reference TRBV30 and TRBJ2-1, the full variable domain is SQTIHQWPATLVQPVGSPLSLECTVEGTSNPNLYWYRQAAGRGLQLLFYSVGIGQISSEVPQNLSASRPQDRQFILSSKKLLLSDSGFYLCAWSPGLAGLDGQFFGPGTRLTVL.

Note on this clone: An end of the junction differs from the germline gene, which may be a read error. Written as DNA, the CDR3 is TGTGCTAGCAGCTTAGGAGGAGCCGGTCAAGAGACCCAGTACTTC. As protein: CASSLGGAGQETQYF. V and J are TRBV7-7 and TRBJ2-5; weak D call: TRBD2 (5 bases). The germline CDR1 and CDR2 sequences are SSHAT and FNYEAQ (reference sequence). The CDR3 covers 15 residues.